The 31 T cell receptor beta chains below all came from one sample that was sequenced in a study of T cell changes during pregnancy in multiple sclerosis (dated by TCRdb to between 2018 and 2021). Receptors were amplified or captured by the immunoSEQ multiplex PCR assay. TCRdb mirrors the immuneACCESS table, restricted to in-frame sequences. Some clones are absent from its copies; in checked studies, under half trace to an unresolved V gene, and the reason for the others is unknown. The sample data list 85,000 to 120,000 clones, and around 90% of these were observed just once. Jointly, the top ten make up roughly 1.5% of the sample. The material sequenced was peripheral blood, taken after pregnancy. The source of these receptors is a female donor with multiple sclerosis, enrolled in a pregnancy study.

The V call is TRBV19, the J call TRBJ1-5; 7 nucleotides match TRBD1. V shed 5 bases, J shed 6 bases, and the junction held 10 bases outside the gene matches. The CDR3 loop spans 15 amino acids. Per the germline V gene, CDR1 is LNHDA and CDR2 is SQIVND (reference sequence). This chain's CDR3 is CASSRSPAGGQPQHF. Written as DNA, the CDR3 is TGTGCCAGTAGTCGCTCCCCGGCAGGGGGTCAGCCCCAGCATTTT. Supplemented by reference TRBV19 and TRBJ1-5, the full variable domain reads DGGITQSPKYLFRKEGQNVTLSCEQNLNHDAMYWYRQDPGQGLRLIYYSQIVNDFQKGDIAEGYSVSREKKESFPLTVTSAQKNPTAFYLCASSRSPAGGQPQHFGDGTRLSIL.

The rearrangement links TRBV5-8 to TRBJ2-3; D perhaps matches TRBD2 (6 bases). This CDR3 is 13 amino acids long. V shed 0 bases and J shed 5 bases, with 7 bases lying between them. Germline CDR1 and CDR2: SGHTS and YDEGEE. The CDR3 loop reads CASSLGREDTQYF. CDR3 in DNA: TGTGCCAGCAGCTTGGGGCGGGAAGATACGCAGTATTTT.

The rearrangement uses TRBV4-2 and TRBJ2-5; 8 nucleotides agree with TRBD2. The V segment lost 0 bases and the J segment 0 bases; nucleotides outside the gene matches: 3. Germline V gene sequence: CDR1 LGHNA, CDR2 YNFKEQ. The CDR3 length is 16 residues. The CDR3 nucleotides are TGTGCCAGCAGCCAAGATCCAGCGGGGGACCAAGAGACCCAGTACTTC. Protein sequence: CASSQDPAGDQETQYF.

The chain links TRBV6-5 to TRBJ2-7; 12 nucleotides align to TRBD1. The CDR3 has 13 residues. From germline, CDR1 is MNHEY and CDR2 SVGAGI. J was trimmed by 9 bases and V by 5 bases; bases with no gene match: 5. The CDR3 sequence: CASSRGQGARQYF. CDR3 sequence (DNA): TGTGCCAGCAGTAGGGGACAGGGGGCACGGCAGTACTTC.

The V call is TRBV23-1, the J call TRBJ2-6; TRBD1 might be the D (6 bases). TRBV23-1 is annotated as an ORF whose role is uncertain. The CDR3 loop spans 18 amino acids. The V end lost 5 bases, the J end lost 0 bases, and 17 bases lay between the germline ends. CDR3 sequence reads: CASSFLRDTPSGANVLTF. CDR3 DNA: TGCGCCAGCAGTTTCCTCCGGGACACCCCCTCTGGGGCCAACGTCCTGACTTTC.

CDR3 in DNA: TGTGCCGGTACCTCAGGGTATGGTGAAAAACTGTTTTTT. Translation gives CAGTSGYGEKLFF. This chain connects TRBV2 to TRBJ1-4, with D maybe TRBD1 (5 bases). Trimming took off 11 bases at V and 7 bases at J, with 17 bases between the two ends. Germline CDR1 and CDR2: SNHLY and FYNNEI. There are 13 residues in the CDR3. The whole variable domain, filled in from reference TRBV2 and TRBJ1-4, reads EPEVTQTPSHQVTQMGQEVILRCVPISNHLYFYWYRQILGQKVEFLVSFYNNEISEKSEIFDDQFSVERPDGSNFTLKIRSTKLEDSAMYFCAGTSGYGEKLFFGSGTQLSVL.

The chain employs TRBV6-1 and TRBJ1-2; unclear D gene. CDR1 and CDR2 (germline): MNHNS, SASEGT. The V gene lost 2 bases and the J gene lost 3 bases, with 4 bases spanning the gap. This CDR3 comprises 12 residues. This CDR3 is CASSEPDYGYTF. In DNA, the CDR3 is TGTGCCAGCAGTGAACCTGACTATGGCTACACCTTC.

The chain is built from TRBV11-2 and TRBJ2-2, with 8 positions matching TRBD1. CDR1 and CDR2 (germline): SGHAT, FQNNGV. J gave up 0 bases and V 2 bases, and 2 bases lay outside the gene matches. This CDR3 has 16 residues. The CDR3 sequence is CASSLRTGTNTGELFF. For the CDR3, the DNA is TGTGCCAGCAGCTTAAGGACAGGGACGAACACCGGGGAGCTGTTTTTT.

The chain uses TRBV5-4 and TRBJ2-7, with TRBD2 identical over 7 bases. CDR3 length: 16 amino acids. The V gene end was trimmed by 1 base and the J gene end by 4 bases; junction bases not matched to a gene: 11. Per the germline V gene, CDR1 is SGHNT and CDR2 is YYREEE (reference sequence). The CDR3 spells CASSLSSAASGYEQYF. CDR3 DNA sequence: TGTGCCAGCAGCTTGAGTAGTGCGGCTAGCGGATACGAGCAGTACTTC.

The chain carries TRBV6-1 and TRBJ1-2, with D maybe TRBD1 (6 bases). Germline CDR1 and CDR2: MNHNS and SASEGT. There are 15 residues in the CDR3. V dropped 3 bases and J dropped 4 bases, with 15 bases sitting between them. In DNA form, the CDR3 reads TGTGCCAGCAGTGATATTTCGGGGACAATCTATGGCTACACCTTC. It specifies CASSDISGTIYGYTF.

The chain has TRBV4-2 and TRBJ1-1; D may be TRBD1 (5 bases). Germline CDR1 reads LGHNA; CDR2 reads YNFKEQ. The CDR3 sequence is 15 residues long. V was shortened by 4 bases and J by 5 bases, with 17 bases between the two germline ends. Here the CDR3 reads CASSLTKMQGTEAFF. The CDR3 region has the DNA TGTGCCAGCAGCCTCACAAAGATGCAGGGTACTGAAGCTTTCTTT.

This chain links TRBV6-6 with TRBJ1-5, with TRBD1 matching over 8 bases. Germline trimming cut 0 bases from V and 3 bases from J; bases unmatched to any gene: 1. Germline-derived CDR1 and CDR2 are MNHNY and SVGAGI (reference sequence). This CDR3 contains 15 residues. As DNA, the CDR3 is TGTGCCAGCAGTTACTCGACAGGGGACAATCAGCCCCAGCATTTT. Amino acids: CASSYSTGDNQPQHF.

This chain links TRBV5-1 with TRBJ2-1, with 10 bases fitting TRBD2. This CDR3 contains 16 residues. The V segment lost 6 bases and the J segment 2 bases; nucleotides outside the gene matches: 8. CDR1 SGHRS and CDR2 YFSETQ come from the germline V gene. Here the CDR3 reads CASTAGGLIPYNEQFF. CDR3 sequence (DNA): TGCGCCAGCACAGCGGGGGGGCTTATCCCCTACAATGAGCAGTTCTTC.

The chain carries TRBV6-4 and TRBJ2-3; D is perhaps TRBD2 (6 bases). CDR1 and CDR2 (germline): MRHNA, SNTAGT. The CDR3 extends over 13 amino acids. With 2 bases removed from V and 9 bases from J, the gap between germline ends came to 12 bases. CDR3 in amino acids: CASSDPGTPTQYF. For the CDR3, the DNA is TGTGCCAGCAGTGACCCCGGGACTCCGACGCAGTATTTT.

This clone appeared a single time. The chain has TRBV14 and TRBJ1-2; D perhaps matches TRBD1 (6 bases). The CDR3 has 15 amino acids. V was trimmed by 2 bases and J by 2 bases, leaving 12 bases between them. Germline CDR1 SGHDN, CDR2 FVKESK. CDR3 DNA sequence: TGTGCCAGCAGCCAAATACAGGGCCTCAACTATGGCTACACCTTC. This sequence encodes CASSQIQGLNYGYTF. Based on the CDR3 plus reference TRBV14 and TRBJ1-2, the full variable domain is EAGVTQFPSHSVIEKGQTVTLRCDPISGHDNLYWYRRVMGKEIKFLLHFVKESKQDESGMPNNRFLAERTGGTYSTLKVQPAELEDSGVYFCASSQIQGLNYGYTFGSGTRLTVV.

J is TRBJ2-6 and V is TRBV19; a possible D gene is TRBD2 (5 bases). V lost 3 bases and J lost 0, with 12 bases in between. Germline V CDR1 and CDR2: LNHDA, SQIVND (reference sequence). CDR3 length: 17 residues. The CDR3 loop reads CASSILAELSGANVLTF. The CDR3 DNA follows: TGTGCCAGTAGTATCCTAGCTGAGCTCTCTGGGGCCAACGTCCTGACTTTC.

The J gene is TRBJ1-4, the V gene TRBV19; D unresolved. Trimming left V 5 bases short and J 0 bases short, with 7 bases between. The V gene's germline CDR1 is LNHDA and CDR2 SQIVND (reference sequence). This CDR3 is 14 amino acids long. The CDR3 loop reads CASSPSTTNEKLFF. As DNA, the CDR3 is TGTGCCAGTAGTCCGTCTACAACTAATGAAAAACTGTTTTTT.

The V and J genes are TRBV2 and TRBJ1-5; no clear D gene. V shed 4 bases and J shed 2 bases, with 9 bases lying between them. CDR1 and CDR2 from the germline V gene are SNHLY and FYNNEI. The CDR3 has 14 amino acids. Written as DNA, the CDR3 is TGTGCCAGCAGTGGAGGATTTGGCAATCAGCCCCAGCATTTT. Protein sequence: CASSGGFGNQPQHF.

The chain employs TRBV21-1 and TRBJ2-3; TRBD1, the table's D call, was not compared with the DNA. TRBV21-1 is deemed a pseudogene. The CDR3 runs 16 residues. The CDR3 loop is CASTPSGQPYPHTQYF. The CDR3 DNA reads TGTGCCAGCACGCCCTCGGGACAGCCCTACCCCCATACGCAGTATTTT.

The chain employs TRBV4-1 and TRBJ2-7; 11 nucleotides align to TRBD2. The CDR3 extends over 16 amino acids. The V and J ends lost 5 bases and 3 bases, in that order; junction bases with no gene match: 9. From germline, CDR1 is MGHRA and CDR2 YSYEKL. The CDR3 bases are TGCGCCAGCAGCTTAAGCGGGACTAGCGGTATCTACGAGCAGTACTTC. Amino acids: CASSLSGTSGIYEQYF.

The V gene is TRBV5-6, the J gene TRBJ1-4; tentative D call: TRBD1 (5 bases). V was shortened by 0 bases and J by 0 bases, with 9 bases between the two germline ends. Germline V lookup: CDR1 SGHDT, CDR2 YYEEEE. The length of the CDR3 is 16 residues. This CDR3 is CASSLGQLSTNEKLFF. The DNA of the CDR3 is TGTGCCAGCAGCTTGGGACAGCTTTCAACTAATGAAAAACTGTTTTTT.

The V gene is TRBV5-1, the J gene TRBJ2-5; 8 positions agree with TRBD2. CDR3 length: 14 amino acids. The germline gives CDR1 SGHRS, CDR2 YFSETQ. CDR3 residues: CSSTGGRAQETQYF. CDR3 nucleotides: TGCTCGAGCACGGGGGGGAGGGCCCAAGAGACCCAGTACTTC.

The table lists this clone with a count of one. The V and J genes are TRBV5-1 and TRBJ2-2, with 9 bases that match TRBD1. The CDR3 covers 19 residues. Unmatched junction bases numbered 16, after V lost 1 base and J lost 6 bases. Germline lookup yields CDR1 SGHRS and CDR2 YFSETQ. CDR3 sequence: CASSLNVRDRVSDPGELFF. The CDR3 DNA sequence: TGCGCCAGCAGCTTGAATGTTCGGGACAGGGTGTCGGATCCCGGGGAGCTGTTTTTT.

This clone was detected only once. The CDR3 loop reads CASSLIQENYGYTF. CDR3 sequence (DNA): TGTGCCAGCTCACTCATACAGGAGAACTATGGCTACACCTTC. This chain links TRBV18 with TRBJ1-2, with D possibly being TRBD1 (5 bases). V was shortened by 4 bases and J by 2 bases, with 11 bases between the two germline ends. Germline V CDR1 and CDR2: KGHSH, LQKENI. This CDR3 region has 14 residues.

The rearrangement joins TRBV27 to TRBJ2-2, with 9 positions matching TRBD1. The V gene end was trimmed by 7 bases and the J gene end by 7 bases; junction bases not matched to a gene: 13. This CDR3 is 16 amino acids long. Germline lookup yields CDR1 MNHEY and CDR2 SMNVEV (reference sequence). The CDR3 region is CASTLGTGNQVGELFF. CDR3 in DNA: TGTGCCAGCACCCTAGGGACAGGGAACCAAGTCGGGGAGCTGTTTTTT.

The chain uses TRBV28 and TRBJ2-6; 8 bases agree with TRBD1. This CDR3 has 16 residues. Germline CDR1 reads MDHEN; CDR2 reads SYDVKM. V was clipped by 5 bases and J by 4 bases; unmatched bases: 7. The CDR3 bases are TGTGCCAGCAGTACACAGGGGGTGGGGGGGGCCAACGTCCTGACTTTC. This gives the protein CASSTQGVGGANVLTF.

In this sample, this clone turned up once. V usage is TRBV7-8 and J usage is TRBJ1-6; D remains ambiguous. Germline V gene data show CDR1 as SGHVS and CDR2 as FQNEAQ. The CDR3 contains 14 residues. V was pared by 1 base and J by 11 bases, with 12 bases between. The CDR3 region has the DNA TGTGCCAGCAGCTTAGATGGGCAACGAGCACCCCTCCACTTT. Its translation is CASSLDGQRAPLHF.

This chain joins TRBV7-9 and TRBJ1-1, with D tentatively TRBD1 (5 bases). Germline V gene data show CDR1 as SEHNR and CDR2 as FQNEAQ (reference sequence). Deletions cut 3 bases from V and 0 bases from J, with 17 bases between. The CDR3 consists of 17 residues. CDR3 sequence reads: CASSLGSAGHMNTEAFF. The CDR3 bases are TGTGCCAGCAGCTTGGGGTCGGCAGGGCACATGAACACTGAAGCTTTCTTT.

The V gene is TRBV7-6, the J gene TRBJ2-7; maybe TRBD2 (5 bases). The V end lost 1 base, the J end lost 3 bases, and 13 bases lay between the germline ends. This CDR3 is 15 amino acids long. CDR1 and CDR2 (germline): SGHVS, FNYEAQ. CDR3 in amino acids: CASSLGAVAVYEQYF. DNA of the CDR3: TGTGCCAGCAGCTTAGGAGCGGTAGCAGTCTACGAGCAGTACTTC.

This chain joins TRBV6-1 and TRBJ2-3; 12 nucleotides agree with TRBD2. Germline lookup yields CDR1 MNHNS and CDR2 SASEGT. Trimming at V came to 4 bases and at J to 2 bases, leaving 4 bases not matched to a gene. The length of the CDR3 is 16 residues. Here the CDR3 reads CASSVGLAGNTDTQYF. In DNA form, the CDR3 reads TGTGCCAGCAGTGTTGGACTAGCGGGAAACACAGATACGCAGTATTTT.

This clone has only one observation. V usage is TRBV2 and J usage is TRBJ1-2; no clear D gene. V lost 5 bases, J lost 3 bases, and 13 bases lay in between. Germline V lookup: CDR1 SNHLY, CDR2 FYNNEI. The CDR3 totals 14 residues. The CDR3 nucleotides are TGTGCCAGCAGTTTAAGGGTGAGGGACTATGGCTACACCTTC. Protein sequence: CASSLRVRDYGYTF.